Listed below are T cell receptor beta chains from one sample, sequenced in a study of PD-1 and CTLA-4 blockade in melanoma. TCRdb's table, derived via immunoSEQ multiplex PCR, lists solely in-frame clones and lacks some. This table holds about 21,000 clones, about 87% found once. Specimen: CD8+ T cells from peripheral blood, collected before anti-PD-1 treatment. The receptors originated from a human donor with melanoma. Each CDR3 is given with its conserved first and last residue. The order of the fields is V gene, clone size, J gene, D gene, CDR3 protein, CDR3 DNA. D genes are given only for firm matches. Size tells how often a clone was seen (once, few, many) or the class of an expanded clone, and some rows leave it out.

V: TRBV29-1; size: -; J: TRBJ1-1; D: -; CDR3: CSVEPGNTEAFF; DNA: TGCAGCGTTGAGCCGGGGAACACTGAAGCTTTCTTT
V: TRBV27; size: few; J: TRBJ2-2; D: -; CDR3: CASGPATGELFF; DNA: TGTGCCAGCGGCCCCGCCACCGGGGAGCTGTTTTTT
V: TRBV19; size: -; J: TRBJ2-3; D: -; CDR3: CASSIESTDTQYF; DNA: TGTGCCAGTAGTATAGAGAGCACAGATACGCAGTATTTT
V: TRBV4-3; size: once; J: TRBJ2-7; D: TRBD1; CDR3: CASSPGTGADEQYF; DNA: TGCGCCAGCAGCCCCGGGACAGGGGCCGACGAGCAGTACTTC
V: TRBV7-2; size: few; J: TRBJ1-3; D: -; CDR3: CASSLEPDGNTIYF; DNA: TGTGCCAGCAGCTTAGAGCCGGACGGAAACACCATATATTTT
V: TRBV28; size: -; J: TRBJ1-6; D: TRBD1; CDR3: CASSPGTGGSPLHF; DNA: TGTGCCAGCAGTCCCGGGACAGGGGGTTCACCCCTCCACTTT
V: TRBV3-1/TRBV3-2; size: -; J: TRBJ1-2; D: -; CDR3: CASSYEQGGYGYTF; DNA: TGTGCCAGCAGCTACGAACAGGGAGGATATGGCTACACCTTC
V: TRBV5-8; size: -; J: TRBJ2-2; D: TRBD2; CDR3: CASSFDWTSGVTANTGELFF; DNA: TGTGCCAGCAGCTTTGATTGGACTAGCGGGGTCACCGCGAACACCGGGGAGCTGTTTTTT
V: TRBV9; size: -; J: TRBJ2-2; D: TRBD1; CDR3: CASSPRDRSTGELFF; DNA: TGTGCCAGCAGCCCCCGGGACAGGTCCACCGGGGAGCTGTTTTTT
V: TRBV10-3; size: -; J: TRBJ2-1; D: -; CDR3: CAIRGSSTVYLDEQFF; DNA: TGTGCCATCAGAGGGAGTTCAACAGTTTATCTCGATGAGCAGTTCTTC
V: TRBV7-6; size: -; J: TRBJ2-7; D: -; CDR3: CASSPTGSSYEQYF; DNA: TGTGCCAGCAGCCCAACGGGTTCTAGTTACGAGCAGTACTTC
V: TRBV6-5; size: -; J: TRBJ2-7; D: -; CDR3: CASSYAKSYEQYF; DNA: TGTGCCAGCAGTTACGCGAAGTCCTACGAGCAGTACTTC
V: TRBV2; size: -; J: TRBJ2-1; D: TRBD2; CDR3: CASSSSGSSYNEQFF; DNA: TGTGCCAGCAGTAGTAGCGGGAGCTCCTACAATGAGCAGTTCTTC
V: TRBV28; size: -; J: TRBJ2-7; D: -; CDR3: CASSYEGYEQYF; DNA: TGTGCCAGCAGTTACGAGGGGTACGAGCAGTACTTC
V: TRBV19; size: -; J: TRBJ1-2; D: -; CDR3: CASSIGPIAGDYTF; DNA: TGTGCCAGTAGTATAGGACCCATTGCGGGGGACTACACCTTC
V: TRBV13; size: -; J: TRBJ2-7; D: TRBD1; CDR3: CASSNRDRGSYEQYF; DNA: TGTGCCAGCAGCAACCGGGACAGAGGCTCCTACGAGCAGTACTTC
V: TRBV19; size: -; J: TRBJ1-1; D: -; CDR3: CASSIGGAEAFF; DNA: TGTGCCAGTAGTATTGGGGGGGCTGAAGCTTTCTTT
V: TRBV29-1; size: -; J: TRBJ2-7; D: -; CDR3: CSVDTGSSYEQYF; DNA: TGCAGCGTTGACACCGGGTCTTCCTACGAGCAGTACTTC
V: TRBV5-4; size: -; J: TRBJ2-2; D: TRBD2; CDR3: CASAGESQLAGGKNTGELFF; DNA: TGTGCCAGCGCCGGTGAATCACAACTAGCGGGGGGGAAGAACACCGGGGAGCTGTTTTTT
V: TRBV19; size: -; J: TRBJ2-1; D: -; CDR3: CASSQQAWNEQFF; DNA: TGTGCCAGTAGTCAACAGGCCTGGAATGAGCAGTTCTTC
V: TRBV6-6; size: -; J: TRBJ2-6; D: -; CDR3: CASSYPRDSGANVLTF; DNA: TGTGCCAGCAGTTACCCGCGAGACTCTGGGGCCAACGTCCTGACTTTC
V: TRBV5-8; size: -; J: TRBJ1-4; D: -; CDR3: CASSTIGGTEKLFF; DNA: TGTGCCAGCAGCACCATCGGAGGGACGGAAAAACTGTTTTTT
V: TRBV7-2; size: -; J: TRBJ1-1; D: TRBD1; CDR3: CASSLARGRRNTEAFF; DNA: TGTGCCAGCAGCTTAGCAAGGGGGCGGAGGAACACTGAAGCTTTCTTT
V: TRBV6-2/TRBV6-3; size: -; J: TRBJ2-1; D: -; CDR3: CASSYDRYNEQFF; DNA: TGTGCCAGCAGTTACGATAGGTACAATGAGCAGTTCTTC
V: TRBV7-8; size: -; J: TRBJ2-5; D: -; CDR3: CASSPPFGGQYF; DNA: TGTGCCAGCAGCCCCCCTTTCGGAGGGCAGTACTTC
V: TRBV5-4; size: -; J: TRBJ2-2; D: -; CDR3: CASSWGTGELFF; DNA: TGTGCCAGCAGCTGGGGGACCGGGGAGCTGTTTTTT
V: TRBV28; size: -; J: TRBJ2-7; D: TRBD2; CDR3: CASIPSGGAEQYF; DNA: TGTGCCAGCATCCCTAGCGGGGGTGCCGAGCAGTACTTC
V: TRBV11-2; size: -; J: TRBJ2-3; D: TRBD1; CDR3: CASSGGQGRYHTDTQYF; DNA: TGTGCCAGCAGCGGAGGACAGGGCCGGTATCACACAGATACGCAGTATTTT
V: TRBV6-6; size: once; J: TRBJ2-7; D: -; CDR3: CASSYRDSPEQYF; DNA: TGTGCCAGCAGTTACAGGGACTCCCCAGAGCAGTACTTC
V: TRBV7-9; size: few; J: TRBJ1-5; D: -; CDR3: CASSLAGQPQHF; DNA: TGTGCCAGCAGCTTAGCAGGTCAGCCCCAGCATTTT
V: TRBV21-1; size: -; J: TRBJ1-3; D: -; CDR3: CASSKYSRISGNTIYF; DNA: TGTGCCAGCAGCAAATATAGCCGGATCTCTGGAAACACCATATATTTT
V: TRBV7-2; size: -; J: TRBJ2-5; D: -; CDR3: CASSLALGPIRVETQYF; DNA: TGTGCCAGCAGCTTAGCCCTTGGACCTATTAGGGTGGAGACCCAGTACTTC
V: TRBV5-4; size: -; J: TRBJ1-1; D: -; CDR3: CASSLVGADTEAFF; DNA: TGTGCCAGCAGCTTGGTGGGGGCGGACACTGAAGCTTTCTTT
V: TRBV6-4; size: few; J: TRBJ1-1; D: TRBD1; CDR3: CASSDSATGQEAFF; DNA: TGTGCCAGCAGTGACTCGGCGACGGGACAGGAAGCTTTCTTT
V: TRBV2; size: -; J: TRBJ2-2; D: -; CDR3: CASSDGGAVNTGELFF; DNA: TGTGCCAGCAGTGATGGGGGTGCGGTGAACACCGGGGAGCTGTTTTTT
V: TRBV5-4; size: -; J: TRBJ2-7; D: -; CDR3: CASSFAQGEGSYEQYF; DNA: TGTGCCAGCAGCTTCGCCCAGGGTGAAGGCTCCTACGAGCAGTACTTC
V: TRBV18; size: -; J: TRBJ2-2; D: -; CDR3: CASSPGPSENTGELFF; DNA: TGTGCCAGCTCACCAGGGCCTAGCGAGAACACCGGGGAGCTGTTTTTT
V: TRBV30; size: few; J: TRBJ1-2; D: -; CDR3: CAWSAQNRANYGYTF; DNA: TGTGCCTGGAGTGCGCAAAACAGGGCTAACTATGGCTACACCTTC
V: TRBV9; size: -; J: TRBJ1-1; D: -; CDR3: CASSVDGGTEAFF; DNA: TGTGCCAGCAGCGTAGATGGCGGGACTGAAGCTTTCTTT
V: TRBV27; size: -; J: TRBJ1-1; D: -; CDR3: CASSRGVLGNTEAFF; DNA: TGTGCCAGCAGTCGAGGGGTTCTTGGGAACACTGAAGCTTTCTTT
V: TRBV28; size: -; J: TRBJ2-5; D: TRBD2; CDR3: CASSLLAGGRQETQYF; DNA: TGTGCCAGCAGTTTACTAGCGGGGGGTAGACAAGAGACCCAGTACTTC
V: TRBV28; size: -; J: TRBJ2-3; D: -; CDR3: CASSIKWSTDTQYF; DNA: TGTGCCAGCAGTATCAAATGGAGCACAGATACGCAGTATTTT
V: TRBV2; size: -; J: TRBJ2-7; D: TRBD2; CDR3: CARRLAGVTPYEQYF; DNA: TGTGCCAGGAGACTAGCGGGGGTTACTCCCTACGAGCAGTACTTC
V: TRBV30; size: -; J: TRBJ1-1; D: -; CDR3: CAWSVAEGTEAFF; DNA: TGTGCCTGGAGTGTGGCAGAGGGAACTGAAGCTTTCTTT
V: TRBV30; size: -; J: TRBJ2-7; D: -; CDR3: CAWRLTGNEQYF; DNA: TGTGCCTGGCGTTTAACAGGGAACGAGCAGTACTTC
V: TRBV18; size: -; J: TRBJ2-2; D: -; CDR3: CASSPRGTDTGELFF; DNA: TGTGCCAGCTCACCTAGGGGGACGGACACCGGGGAGCTGTTTTTT
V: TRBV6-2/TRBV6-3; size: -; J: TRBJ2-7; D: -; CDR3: CASSQKQGRSYEQYF; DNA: TGTGCCAGCAGCCAGAAACAGGGAAGGTCCTACGAGCAGTACTTC
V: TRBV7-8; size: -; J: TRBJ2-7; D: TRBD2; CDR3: CASSLVVAGGRDEQYF; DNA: TGTGCCAGCAGCTTAGTAGTAGCGGGGGGCCGGGACGAGCAGTACTTC
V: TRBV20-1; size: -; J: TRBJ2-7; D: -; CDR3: CSASQSSYEQYF; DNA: TGCAGTGCTAGTCAGAGCTCCTACGAGCAGTACTTC
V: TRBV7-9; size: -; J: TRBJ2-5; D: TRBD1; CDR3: CASSSGTGGILETQYF; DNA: TGTGCCAGCAGCTCCGGGACAGGGGGCATTTTGGAGACCCAGTACTTC
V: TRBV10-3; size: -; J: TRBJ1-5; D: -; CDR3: CAISYLGLDVGNQPQHF; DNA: TGTGCCATCAGCTACCTGGGGCTAGACGTGGGCAATCAGCCCCAGCATTTT
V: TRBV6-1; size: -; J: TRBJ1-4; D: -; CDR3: CASSEGRGNEKLFF; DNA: TGTGCCAGCAGTGAAGGCCGGGGGAATGAAAAACTGTTTTTT
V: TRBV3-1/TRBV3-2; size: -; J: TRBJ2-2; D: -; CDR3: CASSQDWNTGELFF; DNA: TGTGCCAGCAGCCAAGATTGGAACACCGGGGAGCTGTTTTTT
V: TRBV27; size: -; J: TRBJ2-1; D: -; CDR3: CASSLLNEQFF; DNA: TGTGCCAGCAGTTTGCTCAATGAGCAGTTCTTC
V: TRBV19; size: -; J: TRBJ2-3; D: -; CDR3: CASSMGTTDTQYF; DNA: TGTGCCAGTAGTATGGGGACCACAGATACGCAGTATTTT
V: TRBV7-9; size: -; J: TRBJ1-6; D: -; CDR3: CASSSLMGSGSPLHF; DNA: TGTGCCAGCAGCTCCCTCATGGGCTCGGGGTCACCCCTCCACTTT
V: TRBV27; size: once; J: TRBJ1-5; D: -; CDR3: CASSLSAGTPQPQHF; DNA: TGTGCCAGCAGTTTATCGGCAGGGACCCCTCAGCCCCAGCATTTT
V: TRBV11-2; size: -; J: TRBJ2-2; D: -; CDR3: CASSYPPGELFF; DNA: TGTGCCAGCAGCTACCCCCCCGGGGAGCTGTTTTTT
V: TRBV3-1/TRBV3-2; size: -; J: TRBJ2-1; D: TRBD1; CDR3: CASSLGTGGADEQFF; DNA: TGTGCCAGCAGCCTCGGGACAGGGGGGGCCGATGAGCAGTTCTTC
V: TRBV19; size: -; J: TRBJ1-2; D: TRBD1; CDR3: CASSISQGADIYGYTF; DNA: TGTGCCAGTAGTATAAGCCAGGGGGCGGATATTTATGGCTACACCTTC